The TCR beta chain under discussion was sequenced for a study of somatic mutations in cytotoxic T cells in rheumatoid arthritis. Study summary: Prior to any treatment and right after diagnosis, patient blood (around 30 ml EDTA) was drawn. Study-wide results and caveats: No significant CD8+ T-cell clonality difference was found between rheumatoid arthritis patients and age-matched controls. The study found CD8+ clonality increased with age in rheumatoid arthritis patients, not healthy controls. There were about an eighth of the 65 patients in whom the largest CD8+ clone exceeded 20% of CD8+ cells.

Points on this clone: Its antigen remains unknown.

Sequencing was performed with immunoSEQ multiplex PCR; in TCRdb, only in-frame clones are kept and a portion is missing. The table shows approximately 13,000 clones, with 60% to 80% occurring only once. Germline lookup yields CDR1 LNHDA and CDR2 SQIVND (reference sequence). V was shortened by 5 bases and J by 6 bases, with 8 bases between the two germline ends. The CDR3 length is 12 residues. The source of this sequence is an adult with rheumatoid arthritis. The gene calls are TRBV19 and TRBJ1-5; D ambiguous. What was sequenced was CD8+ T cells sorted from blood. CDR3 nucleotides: TGTGCCAGTAGTGGGAGTGTTCAGCCCCAGCATTTT. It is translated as CASSGSVQPQHF.